This entry features one T cell receptor beta chain sequence. A junction end diverges from the germline sequence, so it may reflect a read error. This entry is derived from a study of blood T cells in healthy people across ages. This CDR3 contains 13 residues. Germline lookup yields CDR1 LGHDT and CDR2 YNNKEL (reference sequence). For the second PCR, which ran for about 6 to 11 cycles, a sample-barcoded 5' primer and a J-beta primer mix were used. Using its own MiXCR run on the 5' RACE reads, TCRdb lists one record per CDR3 protein. The repertoire holds more than 1,000,000 distinct CDR3 sequences, with around 25% as singletons. These data were likewise used in another study, on T cells of mothers and their children.

Sequencing was carried out using blood. This chain connects TRBV3-1 to TRBJ2-7; D ambiguous. This clonotype was sampled from a girl aged 2-10 years in good health. In DNA form, the CDR3 reads TGTGCCAGCAGCCAGTTGAGCAGAAGCGAGCAATACTTC. The encoded protein is CASSQLSRSEQYF.